The 17 T cell receptor beta chains below all came from one sample that was sequenced in a study of tumor-infiltrating lymphocytes in oesophageal squamous cell carcinoma. TCRdb called the PCR reads again in MiXCR, with one record for every CDR3 protein. In the table there are fewer than 15,000 distinct CDR3 sequences, around 56% of which are singletons. The sequenced sample consisted of blood. These receptors came from a female donor with esophageal squamous cell carcinoma.

A note on this clonotype: Since the CDR3 does not end with the conserved phenylalanine or tryptophan, this likely comes from a read error. The chain carries TRBV5-1 and TRBJ2-5; D may correspond to TRBD1 or TRBD2 (5 bases each). With the DNA end fitting TRBJ2-1 better, the J assignment may be wrong. Germline V CDR1 and CDR2: SGHRS, YFSETQ. The CDR3 consists of 14 residues. In DNA, the CDR3 is TGCGCCAGTAACCGGGACGCGGCCTACAATGAGCAGTTCTTG. Translation: CASNRDAAYNEQFL.

About this clonotype: Since a much larger clone is just one base distant, this may be a read error. The CDR3 protein is CASSTGLAGGGDNEQFF. The CDR3 coding sequence is TGCGCCAGCAGCACGGGACTAGCGGGGGGGGGGGACAATGAGCAGTTCTTC. V and J are TRBV5-1 and TRBJ2-7; 16 nucleotides line up with TRBD2. The DNA end is more similar to TRBJ2-1, so the J call may be wrong. The germline V gene has CDR1 SGHRS and CDR2 YFSETQ. This CDR3 has 17 amino acids.

This clonotype was detected a few times. The genes are TRBV7-6 and TRBJ2-7; D is uncertain. Near its end, the DNA agrees better with TRBJ2-1, so the J call may be wrong. Germline-derived CDR1 and CDR2 are SGHVS and FNYEAQ. CDR3 length equals 14 residues. CDR3 region: CASSLAGKVNEQFF. The CDR3 coding sequence is TGTGCCAGCAGCTTAGCGGGAAAGGTCAATGAGCAGTTCTTC.

This chain connects TRBV7-8 to TRBJ1-5, with a weak D call TRBD1 (6 bases). Germline V gene sequence: CDR1 SGHVS, CDR2 FQNEAQ. The CDR3 extends over 13 amino acids. Trimming removed 1 base at V and 8 bases at J, with 9 bases between. In DNA form, the CDR3 reads TGTGCCAGCAGCTTAGGGGGGCGGGAGCCCCAGCATTTT. Its protein product is CASSLGGREPQHF.

This clonotype is medium-sized by share. The CDR3 here is CASSLAGVLDTQYF. DNA for the CDR3: TGTGCCAGCAGCTTAGCGGGAGTACTAGATACGCAGTATTTT. The chain is built from TRBV7-9 and TRBJ2-3; a possible D gene is TRBD2 (5 bases). This CDR3 has 14 residues. Trimming pared 0 bases from V and 5 bases from J, leaving 9 bases between. Germline V CDR1 and CDR2: SEHNR, FQNEAQ (reference sequence).

The V call is TRBV14, the J call TRBJ1-1; maybe TRBD1 (5 bases). CDR1 SGHDN and CDR2 FVKESK come from the germline V gene. Trimming shortened V by 1 base and J by 6 bases, and 9 bases separated the two germline ends. The CDR3 is 13 residues long. CDR3: CASSQVRGAEAFF. Here the CDR3 DNA reads TGTGCCAGCAGCCAAGTTCGGGGGGCTGAAGCTTTCTTT.

There are many counts of this clonotype. This chain joins TRBV13 and TRBJ2-7, with D perhaps given as TRBD1 or TRBD2 (5 bases each). V lost 0 bases and J lost 6, with 12 bases in between. Germline V CDR1 and CDR2: PRHDT, FYEKMQ (reference sequence). This CDR3 region has 14 residues. The CDR3 reads CASSLGGDYGEQYF. CDR3 nucleotide sequence: TGTGCCAGCAGCTTAGGGGGGGATTACGGCGAGCAGTACTTC.

The chain has TRBV10-1 and TRBJ2-5; the D call may be TRBD1 or TRBD2 (5 bases each). Germline lookup yields CDR1 WNHNN and CDR2 SYGVQD (reference sequence). CDR3 length: 15 residues. V lost 0 bases, J lost 11 bases, and 19 bases lay in between. The CDR3 nucleotides read TGCGCCAGCAGTGAGTCCGGGGTCCAGACAGATACGCAGTACTTC. This encodes CASSESGVQTDTQYF.

A remark on this clonotype: A read error may produce the germline difference seen at one junction end. The chain employs TRBV7-7 and TRBJ2-1; D remains unclear. Per the germline V gene, CDR1 is SSHAT and CDR2 is FNYEAQ (reference sequence). The CDR3 runs 13 residues. CDR3 nucleotides: TGTGCTAGCAGCCCCGGGCAGTACAATGAGCAGTTCTTC. Residues: CASSPGQYNEQFF.

The V and J genes are TRBV7-3 and TRBJ2-3; no clear D. The CDR3 consists of 15 residues. CDR1 SGHTA and CDR2 FQGTGA come from the germline V gene. V lost 0 bases and J 0 bases, leaving 7 bases between the germline ends. CDR3 DNA sequence: TGTGCCAGCAGCTTAACTGAAACTAGCACAGATACGCAGTATTTT. Translating it yields CASSLTETSTDTQYF.

Comments on this clonotype: The CDR3 does not end in the conserved phenylalanine or tryptophan, so this is likely a read error. It is unclear where the CDR3 begins or ends on the DNA, so no DNA is shown, and the CDR3 is as TCRdb lists it. The V and J genes are TRBV7-2 and TRBJ2-4; the DNA was not compared with TRBD2, the D call given in the table. The CDR3 adds up to 17 amino acids, both ends counted. Germline V lookup: CDR1 SGHTA, CDR2 FQGNSA. This chain's CDR3 is CASRSSGSLYNEQFFGP.

The sample holds a few counts of this clonotype. V usage is TRBV7-3 and J usage is TRBJ2-3; TRBD2 aligns across 9 bases. Germline-derived CDR1 and CDR2 are SGHTA and FQGTGA. After removal of 4 bases from V and 6 bases from J, the junction contained 8 bases not matched to a gene. The CDR3 runs 15 residues. The CDR3 is CASSSGVAGVDTQYF. The CDR3 region has the DNA TGTGCCAGCAGCTCTGGTGTAGCGGGGGTGGATACGCAGTATTTT.

The CDR3 loop reads CASSLVGEGISDEQYF. The CDR3 bases are TGTGCCAGCAGCTTAGTGGGTGAGGGCATCTCTGACGAGCAGTACTTC. The chain employs TRBV7-9 and TRBJ2-3; D possibly corresponds to TRBD2 (5 bases). The J call could be wrong; TRBJ2-7 is a better fit for the DNA end. CDR1 is SEHNR and CDR2 is FQNEAQ in the germline V gene (reference sequence). The CDR3 is 16 residues long.

DNA of the CDR3: TGTGCCAGCAGCAGCCCGGGGACCAAACCAGATACGCAGTATTTT. Protein sequence: CASSSPGTKPDTQYF. The chain uses TRBV28 and TRBJ2-3; the D call may be TRBD1 or TRBD2 (5 bases each). This CDR3 is 15 amino acids long. Trimming pared 6 bases from V and 4 bases from J, leaving 17 bases between. Per germline, CDR1 MDHEN and CDR2 SYDVKM. Filled out from reference TRBV28 and TRBJ2-3, the complete variable domain reads DVKVTQSSRYLVKRTGEKVFLECVQDMDHENMFWYRQDPGLGLRLIYFSYDVKMKEKGDIPEGYSVSREKKERFSLILESASTNQTSMYLCASSSPGTKPDTQYFGPGTRLTVL.

The genes are TRBV6-8 and TRBJ1-4; the D is unclear. Trimming cost V 2 bases and J 5 bases, with 9 bases left between them. CDR1 is MNHGY, CDR2 SAAAGT, per germline. The CDR3 length is 14 residues. The CDR3 DNA follows: TGTGCCAGCAGTTACAGGCAGACAAATGAAAAACTGTTTTTT. It codes for CASSYRQTNEKLFF.

This clonotype is medium-sized (0.01 to 0.1%) by share. The V and J genes are TRBV28 and TRBJ2-3; 9 bases agree with TRBD2. Germline V CDR1 and CDR2: MDHEN, SYDVKM. V shed 3 bases and J 4 bases; nucleotides not matched to a gene: 5. This CDR3 spans 15 amino acids. This CDR3 reads CASSFGSGSPDTQYF. The DNA for the CDR3 is TGTGCCAGCAGTTTCGGTAGCGGGAGTCCAGATACGCAGTATTTT.

This clonotype is medium-sized in the sample. The genes are TRBV5-4 and TRBJ2-5; D not resolved. The CDR3 spans 14 residues. In germline, CDR1 is SGHNT, CDR2 YYREEE (reference sequence). Trimming cost V 2 bases and J 0 bases, with 8 bases left between them. The CDR3 bases are TGTGCCAGCAGCTTTGTCCAGAACCAAGAGACCCAGTACTTC. As protein: CASSFVQNQETQYF. Together with reference TRBV5-4 and TRBJ2-5, the CDR3 gives the full variable domain: ETGVTQSPTHLIKTRGQQVTLRCSSQSGHNTVSWYQQALGQGPQFIFQYYREEENGRGNFPPRFSGLQFPNYSSELNVNALELDDSALYLCASSFVQNQETQYFGPGTRLLVL.